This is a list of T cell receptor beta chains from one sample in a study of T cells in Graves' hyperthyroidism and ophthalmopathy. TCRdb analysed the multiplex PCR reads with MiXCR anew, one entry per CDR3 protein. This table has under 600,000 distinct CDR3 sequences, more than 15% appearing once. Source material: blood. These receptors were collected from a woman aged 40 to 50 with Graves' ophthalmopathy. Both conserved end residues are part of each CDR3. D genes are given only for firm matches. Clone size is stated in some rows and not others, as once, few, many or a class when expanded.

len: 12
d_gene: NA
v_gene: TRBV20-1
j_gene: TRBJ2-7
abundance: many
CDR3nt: TGCAGTGCTCGGCGAGGCTCCACCGAGCAGTACTTC
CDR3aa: CSARRGSTEQYF

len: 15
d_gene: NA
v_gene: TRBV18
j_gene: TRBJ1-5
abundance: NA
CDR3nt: TGTGCCAGCTCACCTCTGGGCCGGAGCAATCAGCCCCAGCATTTT
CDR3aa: CASSPLGRSNQPQHF

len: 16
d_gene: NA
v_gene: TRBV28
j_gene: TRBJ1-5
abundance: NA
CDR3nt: TGTGCCAGCTCTCCGTCGGGTGTCGGCAGCGAACGGCCCCAGCATTTT
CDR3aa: CASSPSGVGSERPQHF

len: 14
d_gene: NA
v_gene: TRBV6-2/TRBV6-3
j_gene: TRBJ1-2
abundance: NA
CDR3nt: TGTGCCAGCAGTTACTCTCCGGGGAGTAGAGGCTACACCTTC
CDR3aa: CASSYSPGSRGYTF

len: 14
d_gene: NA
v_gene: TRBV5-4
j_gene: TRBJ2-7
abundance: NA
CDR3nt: TGTGCCAGCAGCTTGGGACTCGCTGAATACGAGCAGTACTTC
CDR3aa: CASSLGLAEYEQYF

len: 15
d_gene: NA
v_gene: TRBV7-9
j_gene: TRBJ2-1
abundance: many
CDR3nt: TGTGCCAGCAGCTTAGCGCTAGGGAGCGGAAATGAGCAGTTCTTC
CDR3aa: CASSLALGSGNEQFF

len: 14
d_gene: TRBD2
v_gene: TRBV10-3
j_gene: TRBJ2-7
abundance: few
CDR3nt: TGTGCCGTCAGTGACGGGGGGGTGGGCTACGAGCAGTACTTC
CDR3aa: CAVSDGGVGYEQYF

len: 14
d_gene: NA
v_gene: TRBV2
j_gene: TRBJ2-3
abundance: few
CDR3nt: TGTGCCAGCAGTGTAAGTAGTGGGACAGATACGCAGTATTTT
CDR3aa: CASSVSSGTDTQYF

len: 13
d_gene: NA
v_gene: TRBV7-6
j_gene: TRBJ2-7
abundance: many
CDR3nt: TGTGCCAGCGCCGCAGGGTCGTCTCGCGAGCAGTACTTC
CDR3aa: CASAAGSSREQYF

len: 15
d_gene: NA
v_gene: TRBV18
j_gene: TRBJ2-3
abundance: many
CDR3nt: TGTGCCAGCTCACCAGCCTTTGCCCGCACAGATACGCAGTATTTT
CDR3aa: CASSPAFARTDTQYF

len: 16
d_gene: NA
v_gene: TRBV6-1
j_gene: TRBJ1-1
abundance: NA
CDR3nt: TGTGCCAGCAGTGTGGGAATTCAGGGAGAGTACACTGAAGCTTTCTTT
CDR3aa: CASSVGIQGEYTEAFF

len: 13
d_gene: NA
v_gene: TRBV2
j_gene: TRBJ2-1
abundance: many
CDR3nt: TGTGCCAGCAGTGAGTTTCCGGGCAATGAGCAGTTCTTC
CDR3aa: CASSEFPGNEQFF

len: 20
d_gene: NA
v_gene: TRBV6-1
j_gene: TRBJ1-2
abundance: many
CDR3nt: TGTGCCAGCAATCACCCGGCGGGGGGGCGAGGGAGCAACGATAACTATGGCTACACCTTC
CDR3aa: CASNHPAGGRGSNDNYGYTF

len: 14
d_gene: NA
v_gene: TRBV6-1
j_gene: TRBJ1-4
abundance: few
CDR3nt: TGTGCCAGCAGTGAAAAACTACCGAATGAAAAACTGTTTTTT
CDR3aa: CASSEKLPNEKLFF

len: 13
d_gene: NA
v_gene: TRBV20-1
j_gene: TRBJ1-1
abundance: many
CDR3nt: TGCAGTGCTAGAAGGACGCTGGGGACTGAAGCTTTCTTT
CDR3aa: CSARRTLGTEAFF

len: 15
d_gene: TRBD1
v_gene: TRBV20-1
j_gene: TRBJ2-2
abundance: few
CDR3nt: TGCAGTGCTAGAGCCGGGACAGGGGACAGCGGGGAGCTGTTTTTT
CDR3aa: CSARAGTGDSGELFF

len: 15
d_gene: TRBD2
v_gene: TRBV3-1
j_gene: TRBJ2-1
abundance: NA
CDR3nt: TGTGCCAGCAGCCTAGCGGGGGGGCCGTCGAATGAGCAGTTCTTC
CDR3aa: CASSLAGGPSNEQFF

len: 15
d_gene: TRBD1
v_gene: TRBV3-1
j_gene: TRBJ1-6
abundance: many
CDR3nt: TGTGCCAGCAGCCAGACAGGGGAGTCCCATTCACCCCTCCACTTT
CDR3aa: CASSQTGESHSPLHF

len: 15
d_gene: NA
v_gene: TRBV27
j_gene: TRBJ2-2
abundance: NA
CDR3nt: TGTGCCAGCACCGGGGACTCGGTGAGGACCGGGGAGCTGTTTTTT
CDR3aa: CASTGDSVRTGELFF

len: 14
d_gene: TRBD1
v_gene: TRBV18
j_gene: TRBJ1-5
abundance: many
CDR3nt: TGTGCCAGCTCACGAGGGACAGGGGATCAGCCCCAGCATTTT
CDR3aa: CASSRGTGDQPQHF

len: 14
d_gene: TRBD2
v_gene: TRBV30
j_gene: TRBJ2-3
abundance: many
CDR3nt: TGTGCCTGGATCTCTAGCGGGTCCACAGATACGCAGTATTTT
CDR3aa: CAWISSGSTDTQYF

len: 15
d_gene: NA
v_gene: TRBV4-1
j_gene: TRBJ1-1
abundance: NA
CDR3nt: TGCGCCAGCAGCCAAGTCGGAACAGGGCGGTTGGGAGCTTTCTTT
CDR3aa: CASSQVGTGRLGAFF

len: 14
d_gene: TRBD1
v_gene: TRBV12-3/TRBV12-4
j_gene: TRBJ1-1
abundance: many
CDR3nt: TGTGCCAGCAGTTCTACAGGGGGCTACACTGAAGCTTTCTTT
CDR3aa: CASSSTGGYTEAFF

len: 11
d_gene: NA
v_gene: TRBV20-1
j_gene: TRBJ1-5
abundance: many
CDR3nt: TGCAGTGCTAGCCTACAGGGGCCCCAGCATTTT
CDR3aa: CSASLQGPQHF

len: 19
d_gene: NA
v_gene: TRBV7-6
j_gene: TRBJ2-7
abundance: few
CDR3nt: TGTGCCAGCAGCTTAGCGGCAAGGGCCCAGGGATTAATCCCTTACGAGCAGTACTTC
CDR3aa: CASSLAARAQGLIPYEQYF

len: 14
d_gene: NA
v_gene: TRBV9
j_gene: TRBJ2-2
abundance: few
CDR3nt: TGTGCCAGCAGCGCAGTCACACAGGGCGGGGAGCTGTTTTTT
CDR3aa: CASSAVTQGGELFF

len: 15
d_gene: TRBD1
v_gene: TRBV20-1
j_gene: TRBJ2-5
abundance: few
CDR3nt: TGCAGTGCTAGCCGCGGGACAGGGGGAGGAGAGACCCAGTACTTC
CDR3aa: CSASRGTGGGETQYF

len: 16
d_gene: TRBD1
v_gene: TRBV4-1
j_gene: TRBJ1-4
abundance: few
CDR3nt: TGTGCCAGCAGCCAAGATAAGGGACAGGGTTATGAAAAACTGCTTTTT
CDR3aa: CASSQDKGQGYEKLLF

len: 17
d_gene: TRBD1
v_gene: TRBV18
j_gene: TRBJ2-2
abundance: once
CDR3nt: TGTGCCAGCTCACCACTCCGTCAAGGGGGCTCGGCCGGGGAGCTGTTTTTT
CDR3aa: CASSPLRQGGSAGELFF

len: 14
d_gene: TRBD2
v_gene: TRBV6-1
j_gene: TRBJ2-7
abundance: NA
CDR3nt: TGTGCCAGCAGACTACTGGGGGGGTACTACGAGCAGTACTTC
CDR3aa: CASRLLGGYYEQYF

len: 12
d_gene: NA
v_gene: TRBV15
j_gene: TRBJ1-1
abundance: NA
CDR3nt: TGTGCCACCACGGCAGGCGGGTCGCAAGCTTTCTTT
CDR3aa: CATTAGGSQAFF

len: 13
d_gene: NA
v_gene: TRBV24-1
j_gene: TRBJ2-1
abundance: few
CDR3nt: TGTGCCACCAGTGATTTCGAGGAATCTGAGCAGTTCTTC
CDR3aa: CATSDFEESEQFF

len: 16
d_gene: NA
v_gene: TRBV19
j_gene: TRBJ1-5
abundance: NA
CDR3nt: TGTGCCAGTAGTATAGATCTGGGATATCGCAATCAGCCCCAGCATTTT
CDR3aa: CASSIDLGYRNQPQHF

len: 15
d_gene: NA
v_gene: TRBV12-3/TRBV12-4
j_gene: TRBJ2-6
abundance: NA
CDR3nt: TGTGCCAGCAGTCTCAGTTTCTCTGGGGCCAACGTCCTGACTTTC
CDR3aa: CASSLSFSGANVLTF

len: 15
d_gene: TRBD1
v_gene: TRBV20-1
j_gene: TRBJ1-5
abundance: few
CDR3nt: TGCAGTGCTACCCGGGACAGGGGGAGCAATCAGCCCCAGCATTTT
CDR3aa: CSATRDRGSNQPQHF